Below are 4 T cell receptor beta chains sequenced from a single sample in a study of cytomegalovirus exposure and HLA in healthy donors (dated by TCRdb to about 2017). Libraries were made using the immunoSEQ multiplex PCR assay. TCRdb took over this immuneACCESS table, retaining in-frame rearrangements with V and J assigned. Such tables are incomplete; in checked studies, under half of the missing clones stem from an unresolved V gene, and the remainder is unexplained. Present in this sample are around 56,000 clones, approximately 89% of which were seen just once. The top ten hold around 15% of the sample. Input material: PBMCs. These receptors all come from a woman aged 18-35 years in good health and CMV-seronegative.

In its sample, this clone was seen a few times. The J gene is TRBJ2-7, the V gene TRBV27, with D uncertain. Trimming shortened V by 4 bases and J by 2 bases, and 6 bases separated the two germline ends. Germline loops: CDR1 MNHEY, CDR2 SMNVEV (reference sequence). CDR3 length: 12 residues. In DNA form, the CDR3 reads TGTGCCAGCAGTTCCAGGACCTACGAGCAGTACTTC. Translation gives CASSSRTYEQYF.

The chain employs TRBV9 and TRBJ2-1; D possibly corresponds to TRBD2 (6 bases). V lost 4 bases and J lost 6, with 23 bases in between. Germline loops: CDR1 SGDLS, CDR2 YYNGEE. CDR3 length: 17 residues. The CDR3 loop reads CASSRPTLARGSNEQFF. CDR3 nucleotide sequence: TGTGCCAGCAGCCGCCCAACACTAGCCCGGGGGAGCAATGAGCAGTTCTTC.

The chain joins TRBV12-5 to TRBJ1-2; 7 bases match TRBD1. Germline CDR1 and CDR2: LGHNT and FRNRAP. The CDR3 covers 12 residues. The J segment lost 4 bases and the V segment lost 6 bases, leaving 2 bases of the junction unmatched. The DNA for the CDR3 is TGTGCTAGTGGAAGGGACAGCTATGGCTACACCTTC. Translated: CASGRDSYGYTF. The full variable domain, in which reference TRBV12-5 and TRBJ1-2 provide the parts outside the CDR3, is DARVTQTPRHKVTEMGQEVTMRCQPILGHNTVFWYRQTMMQGLELLAYFRNRAPLDDSGMPKDRFSAEMPDATLATLKIQPSEPRDSAVYFCASGRDSYGYTFGSGTRLTVV.

This chain connects TRBV19 to TRBJ1-6; D not certain. This CDR3 region has 11 residues. Trimming stripped 9 bases from V and 7 bases from J, with 7 bases between. Germline loops: CDR1 LNHDA, CDR2 SQIVND (reference sequence). Written as DNA, the CDR3 is TGTGCCAGCCCGGGGAATTCACCCCTCCACTTT. Amino acid sequence: CASPGNSPLHF. Combining the CDR3 with reference TRBV19 and TRBJ1-6 gives the whole variable domain DGGITQSPKYLFRKEGQNVTLSCEQNLNHDAMYWYRQDPGQGLRLIYYSQIVNDFQKGDIAEGYSVSREKKESFPLTVTSAQKNPTAFYLCASPGNSPLHFGNGTRLTVT.